A few counts support the clone carrying this T cell receptor beta chain. Its specificity is not known. TCRdb called the 5' RACE reads again in MiXCR, with one record for every CDR3 protein. The sample carries around 300,000 distinct CDR3 sequences, less than 25% recorded once. These data come from a study of CD8 T cells in ankylosing spondylitis. Germline CDR1 and CDR2: SNHLY and FYNNEI. The CDR3 is made up of 14 amino acids. Deletions cut 5 bases from V and 6 bases from J, with 14 bases between. Whole-study findings and limits: Ankylosing spondylitis blood seemed to carry a telltale TCR beta motif made of several highly homologous variants. Matched ankylosing spondylitis synovial fluid reportedly showed significant enrichment of disease-linked clones. Researchers report that disease-linked clones proved CD8+ and relatively rare in peripheral blood.

This clonotype was sampled from a female donor with ankylosing spondylitis or in good health (not recorded which). V usage is TRBV2 and J usage is TRBJ1-5; maybe TRBD1 (6 bases). The sample taken for sequencing was blood, either unsorted or a sorted T cell fraction (not recorded which). The CDR3 DNA reads TGTGCCAGCAGTCCCGGGACACCTATTCAGCCCCAGCATTTT. This codes for CASSPGTPIQPQHF.